These 23 T cell receptor beta chains originate from one sample sequenced in a study of T cell changes during pregnancy in multiple sclerosis. Generated by immunoSEQ multiplex PCR, the TCRdb table keeps only in-frame clones and is missing some. The sample yields 50,000 to 80,000 clones, 80% to 95% seen once. The material was peripheral blood, obtained in the second trimester of pregnancy. The receptors originated from a female donor with multiple sclerosis, enrolled in a pregnancy study.

The chain recombines TRBV19 with TRBJ2-1; TRBD2 aligns across 13 bases. Germline V gene lookup returns CDR1 LNHDA and CDR2 SQIVND (reference sequence). The CDR3 contains 20 residues. The CDR3 spells CAMAAPPGLAGREGYDEQFF. In nucleotides, the CDR3 is TGTGCAATGGCTGCCCCCCCGGGACTAGCGGGACGGGAGGGATACGATGAGCAGTTCTTC.

Comment on this clone: This same CDR3 is encoded by further DNA sequences in the sample. J is TRBJ1-1 and V is TRBV19, with 8 bases that match TRBD1. The CDR3 sequence is 13 residues long. From germline, CDR1 is LNHDA and CDR2 SQIVND (reference sequence). The J segment lost 4 bases and the V segment lost 3 bases, leaving 1 base of the junction unmatched. CDR3 coding DNA: TGTGCCAGTAGTATCGGACAGGGCACTGAAGCTTTCTTT. It yields the protein CASSIGQGTEAFF.

This rearrangement joins TRBV19 to TRBJ1-5, with D tentatively TRBD1 (5 bases). The ends were cut back, 5 bases at V and 2 bases at J, with 13 bases in the middle. Germline CDR1 is LNHDA and CDR2 is SQIVND (reference sequence). There are 15 residues in the CDR3. CDR3 bases: TGTGCCAGTAGTTCGGGGGGTTACGGCAATCAGCCCCAGCATTTT. It encodes CASSSGGYGNQPQHF.

The J gene is TRBJ2-3, the V gene TRBV6-6; perhaps TRBD2 as D (5 bases). The CDR3 extends over 15 amino acids. Trimming shortened V by 3 bases and J by 0 bases, and 10 bases separated the two germline ends. CDR1 is MNHNY and CDR2 is SVGAGI in the germline V gene (reference sequence). This CDR3 is CASSYRLASTDTQYF. The DNA for the CDR3 is TGTGCCAGCAGTTATCGGCTAGCTAGCACAGATACGCAGTATTTT.

This rearrangement joins TRBV28 to TRBJ2-3; D gene uncertain. The germline V gene encodes CDR1 MDHEN and CDR2 SYDVKM. The CDR3 extends over 14 amino acids. The ends were cut back, 5 bases at V and 4 bases at J, with 13 bases in the middle. Here the CDR3 DNA reads TGTGCCAGCAGTGAACCCGCAAGAGCAGATACGCAGTATTTT. It yields the protein CASSEPARADTQYF.

This chain links TRBV19 with TRBJ2-7; a possible D gene is TRBD2 (5 bases). Trimming stripped 5 bases from V and 3 bases from J, with 11 bases between. The germline gives CDR1 LNHDA, CDR2 SQIVND (reference sequence). CDR3 size: 13 residues. CDR3 DNA: TGTGCCAGTAGTCAAGCGGAGAGCTACGAGCAGTACTTC. This codes for CASSQAESYEQYF.

The V gene is TRBV5-1, the J gene TRBJ2-3; the D is unclear. CDR1 and CDR2 from the germline V gene are SGHRS and YFSETQ. The CDR3 loop spans 16 amino acids. Trimming removed 0 bases from V and 0 bases from J, with 11 bases in between. The CDR3 DNA follows: TGCGCCAGCAGCTTGGGAACAAAGACTAGCACAGATACGCAGTATTTT. It is translated as CASSLGTKTSTDTQYF.

The chain links TRBV4-2 to TRBJ2-6; D ambiguous. CDR1 LGHNA and CDR2 YNFKEQ come from the germline V gene. Trimming cost V 0 bases and J 3 bases, with 9 bases left between them. The CDR3 consists of 16 residues. CDR3 residues: CASSQEVGVGANVLTF. DNA for the CDR3: TGTGCCAGCAGCCAAGAAGTAGGAGTTGGGGCCAACGTCCTGACTTTC.

In its sample, this clone was seen once. The rearrangement uses TRBV10-3 and TRBJ1-1, with unresolved D. The CDR3 totals 13 residues. Germline CDR1 and CDR2: ENHRY and SYGVKD. V lost 5 bases and J lost 0, with 7 bases in between. Written as DNA, the CDR3 is TGTGCCATCAGTTTGGACTTGAACACTGAAGCTTTCTTT. This codes for CAISLDLNTEAFF.

To note about this clone: The same CDR3 can be traced to other DNA sequences in this sample. V gene TRBV18 combines with J gene TRBJ2-1; 12 bases are a match to TRBD2. CDR3 size: 16 residues. CDR1 is KGHSH and CDR2 is LQKENI in the germline V gene. V shed 0 bases and J 4 bases; nucleotides not matched to a gene: 1. The CDR3 spells CASSPPGLAGYNEQFF. CDR3 nucleotide sequence: TGTGCCAGCTCACCACCCGGACTAGCGGGGTACAATGAGCAGTTCTTC.

This clone was seen a single time. The chain carries TRBV10-3 and TRBJ2-1, with TRBD2 identical over 11 bases. The germline V gene has CDR1 ENHRY and CDR2 SYGVKD. J gave up 8 bases and V 10 bases, and 10 bases lay outside the gene matches. The CDR3 totals 14 residues. The CDR3 nucleotides read TGTGCCACCGGCGGGACTAGCGGTACTGATGAGCAGTTCTTC. This codes for CATGGTSGTDEQFF.

The chain employs TRBV6-1 and TRBJ1-1, with D possibly TRBD1 on 5 matching bases. Trimming shortened V by 2 bases and J by 1 base, and 8 bases separated the two germline ends. CDR3 size: 14 residues. Per germline, CDR1 MNHNS and CDR2 SASEGT. The CDR3 spells CASSENQGNTEAFF. In DNA, the CDR3 is TGTGCCAGCAGTGAAAACCAGGGGAACACTGAAGCTTTCTTT.

J is TRBJ1-2 and V is TRBV6-1, with D tentatively TRBD1 (5 bases). The CDR3 extends over 13 amino acids. V was clipped by 6 bases and J by 9 bases, with 17 bases between them. Germline V CDR1 and CDR2: MNHNS, SASEGT. CDR3 DNA sequence: TGTGCCAGCAGCGGGACTGGCGGGGGTAGCTACACCTTC. Translated: CASSGTGGGSYTF.

V is TRBV11-2 and J is TRBJ2-7; D uncertain. The V and J ends lost 1 base and 12 bases respectively, with 10 bases between them. The V gene's germline CDR1 is SGHAT and CDR2 FQNNGV. This CDR3 has 11 residues. The DNA for the CDR3 is TGTGCCAGCAGCTTAGGAGGAATCGGGTACTTC. Its protein product is CASSLGGIGYF.

The rearrangement joins TRBV9 to TRBJ2-7, with D uncertain. The CDR3 runs to 13 residues. With 6 bases removed from V and 0 bases from J, the gap between germline ends came to 10 bases. Germline lookup yields CDR1 SGDLS and CDR2 YYNGEE. The CDR3 DNA follows: TGTGCCAGCAATGGCCCAACCTCCTACGAGCAGTACTTC. It yields the protein CASNGPTSYEQYF.

This rearrangement joins TRBV6-1 to TRBJ2-1; possible D gene TRBD2, 5 bases. The CDR3 runs to 14 residues. V was trimmed by 2 bases and J by 6 bases, leaving 11 bases between them. CDR1 is MNHNS, CDR2 SASEGT, per germline. This chain's CDR3 is CASSEHREPNEQFF. In nucleotides, the CDR3 is TGTGCCAGCAGTGAACACCGGGAACCCAATGAGCAGTTCTTC.

The chain employs TRBV7-2 and TRBJ1-5; 8 bases fit TRBD1. The V and J ends lost 5 bases and 0 bases, in that order; junction bases with no gene match: 3. The CDR3 covers 15 residues. From germline, CDR1 is SGHTA and CDR2 FQGNSA. The CDR3 DNA is TGTGCCAGCAGCCGGACAGGGATTAGCAATCAGCCCCAGCATTTT. Translating gives CASSRTGISNQPQHF.

The chain is built from TRBV4-1 and TRBJ1-5; 12 nucleotides agree with TRBD1. After removal of 3 bases from V and 6 bases from J, the junction contained 9 bases not matched to a gene. The CDR3 sequence is 17 residues long. Germline V gene lookup returns CDR1 MGHRA and CDR2 YSYEKL. CDR3 sequence reads: CASSQTPGTGGPQPQHF. The CDR3 DNA reads as TGCGCCAGCAGCCAGACCCCCGGGACAGGGGGCCCTCAGCCCCAGCATTTT.

The chain combines TRBV28 with TRBJ2-3, with 9 bases lining up with TRBD2. The V gene's germline CDR1 is MDHEN and CDR2 SYDVKM. V was pared by 4 bases and J by 4 bases, with 9 bases of the junction left unmatched. The CDR3 sequence is 16 residues long. The CDR3 nucleotides read TGTGCCAGCAGTTCAGCGGGAGGAGATCAGTCAGATACGCAGTATTTT. Encoded protein: CASSSAGGDQSDTQYF.

This rearrangement joins TRBV2 to TRBJ2-7, with D possibly TRBD2 on 6 matching bases. CDR1 is SNHLY, CDR2 FYNNEI, per germline. The germline V and J ends were trimmed by 8 bases and 2 bases, with 10 bases remaining between them. This CDR3 comprises 12 residues. The CDR3 here is CASGGIAYEQYF. As DNA, the CDR3 is TGTGCCAGCGGGGGGATCGCCTACGAGCAGTACTTC.

The chain combines TRBV6-6 with TRBJ1-4; D might be TRBD1 (5 bases). Germline V gene data show CDR1 as MNHNY and CDR2 as SVGAGI (reference sequence). The V gene lost 2 bases and the J gene lost 5 bases, with 12 bases spanning the gap. The CDR3 is 15 amino acids. Here the CDR3 reads CASSYGGEGNEKLFF. CDR3 coding DNA: TGTGCCAGCAGTTACGGCGGGGAGGGGAATGAAAAACTGTTTTTT.

The rearrangement links TRBV7-2 to TRBJ1-2; 9 bases agree with TRBD1. The germline CDR1 and CDR2 sequences are SGHTA and FQGNSA. CDR3 size: 14 residues. Losses at the gene ends were 5 bases for V and 7 bases for J; bases not matched to a gene: 8. The CDR3 protein is CASSPQGQGSGYTF. The DNA for the CDR3 is TGTGCCAGCAGCCCTCAGGGACAGGGAAGTGGCTACACCTTC.

The chain employs TRBV11-2 and TRBJ1-1; tentatively, D is TRBD1 (5 bases). V was shortened by 5 bases and J by 1 base, with 14 bases between the two germline ends. The CDR3 totals 15 residues. Per germline, CDR1 SGHAT and CDR2 FQNNGV. The CDR3 DNA follows: TGTGCCAGCAGCCCCACGCATGGACAGAACACTGAAGCTTTCTTT. Protein sequence: CASSPTHGQNTEAFF. Full variable domain (outside the CDR3, taken from reference TRBV11-2 and TRBJ1-1): EAGVAQSPRYKIIEKRQSVAFWCNPISGHATLYWYQQILGQGPKLLIQFQNNGVVDDSQLPKDRFSAERLKGVDSTLKIQPAKLEDSAVYLCASSPTHGQNTEAFFGQGTRLTVV.